This T cell receptor (beta chain) was identified during a study of cytomegalovirus exposure and HLA in healthy donors. Study observations and caveats: No immune exposure information besides CMV serostatus was available. Other equally common chains were less clonally expanded than HLA-associated TCR beta chains, a later analysis showed. As a later analysis showed, a missense DCLRE1C variant was linked to trimming of TCR beta V- and J-genes. Exclusion as indistinguishable affected some V segments, including TRBV6-2 and TRBV6-3.

This CDR3 region has 21 residues. V shed 4 bases and J 0 bases; nucleotides not matched to a gene: 17. The germline gives CDR1 SGHDN, CDR2 FVKESK. A word on this clone: Antigen specificity is unknown.

In the PCR, 60 Vbeta and 13 Jbeta primers were used. TCRdb keeps only in-frame clones here, not all; method: immunoSEQ multiplex PCR. The sample carries more than 90,000 clones, under 80% recorded once. This receptor was identified in a human donor in good health. Material: PBMCs. V usage is TRBV14 and J usage is TRBJ2-1; TRBD2 matches 11 bases. The CDR3 spells CASSLLRLTSGSVSSYNEQFF. DNA of the CDR3: TGTGCCAGCAGCCTACTTAGGCTAACTAGCGGGAGTGTTAGCTCCTACAATGAGCAGTTCTTC.